This TCR beta chain is from a study of blood T cell repertoires in COVID-19. This table comes from immunoSEQ multiplex PCR, and its TCRdb copy is limited to in-frame clones, with some not included. This sample has about 45,000 clones, with 70% to 85% found just once. Germline loops: CDR1 WNHNN, CDR2 SYGVQD (reference sequence). There are 16 residues in the CDR3. The V gene end was trimmed by 3 bases and the J gene end by 4 bases; junction bases not matched to a gene: 8. The chain combines TRBV10-1 with TRBJ2-2; 7 nucleotides line up with TRBD1. The sequence derives from a woman older than 75 with acute or convalescent COVID-19. What was sequenced was peripheral blood. CDR3 region: CASSDGRTGVTGELFF. CDR3 nucleotides: TGCGCCAGCAGTGACGGGCGGACAGGAGTCACCGGGGAGCTGTTTTTT.